Listed here is a single TCR beta chain. What it recognizes is unknown. Use of 60 Vbeta and 13 Jbeta primers characterized the PCR. Assay used: immunoSEQ multiplex PCR; TCRdb lists only in-frame clones, some missing. The data contain around 94,000 clones, about three fifths of them singletons. CDR3 length equals 14 residues. Germline V gene lookup returns CDR1 SGHVS and CDR2 FNYEAQ. Trimming pared 6 bases from V and 0 bases from J, leaving 9 bases between. The data belong to a study of cytomegalovirus exposure and HLA in healthy donors. Study-wide results and caveats: Among CMV-associated TCR beta chains, most appeared HLA-restricted in a later analysis. Later analysis associated a missense DCLRE1C variant with TCR beta V- and J-gene trimming. Reports showed the classifier diagnosing cytomegalovirus status with high specificity and sensitivity. In a later analysis, several top co-occurrence clusters appeared linked to parvovirus B19, influenza, CMV and Epstein-Barr virus.

Sequenced material: PBMCs. The chain uses TRBV7-6 and TRBJ2-1; D is ambiguous. The TCR comes from a human donor in good health. CDR3 residues: CASRASSSYNEQFF. The CDR3 DNA reads TGTGCCAGCAGAGCTTCGAGCTCCTACAATGAGCAGTTCTTC.